Listed below are T cell receptor beta chains from one sample, sequenced in a study of blood T cells in healthy people across ages. TCRdb fed the 5' RACE reads into MiXCR, producing one record per CDR3 protein. The sample lists 700,000 to 900,000 distinct CDR3 sequences; about 55% were seen once. The sample taken for sequencing was blood. The receptors originated from a man at least 80 years old in good health. CDR3s include the opening cysteine and the closing phenylalanine or tryptophan. The D gene is left open where the match is weak. Clone sizes are given selectively: once, few, many, or a class where the clone is expanded.

v_call	d_call	clone_size	j_call	cdr3_aa	cdr3_nt
TRBV13	.	.	TRBJ2-6	CASSRVSSGANVLTF	TGTGCCAGCAGCCGTGTTAGCTCTGGGGCCAACGTCCTGACTTTC
TRBV5-1	.	.	TRBJ2-7	CASSKDSSYEQYF	TGCGCCAGCAGCAAGGACTCCTCCTACGAGCAGTACTTC
TRBV21-1	.	once	TRBJ2-7	CAGSKAHDRGWYEQYF	TGTGCCGGCAGCAAAGCTCACGACAGGGGGTGGTACGAGCAGTACTTC
TRBV12-3/TRBV12-4	TRBD2	.	TRBJ2-5	CASSSSDEREGRTQYF	TGTGCCAGCAGTTCCTCGGACGAGCGGGAGGGGAGGACCCAGTACTTC
TRBV6-1	.	once	TRBJ2-7	CASSRSYLSEQYF	TGTGCCAGCAGTCGCTCTTACCTCTCCGAGCAGTACTTC
TRBV12-3/TRBV12-4	TRBD1	few	TRBJ2-1	CASNRGSHNEQFF	TGTGCCAGCAACAGGGGTTCCCACAATGAGCAGTTCTTC
TRBV5-1	TRBD2	few	TRBJ2-5	CASSFSGSGGLETQYF	TGCGCCAGCAGCTTTAGCGGGAGTGGCGGCTTAGAGACCCAGTACTTC
TRBV28	.	.	TRBJ1-6	CASSHAGIPLHF	TGTGCCAGCAGTCACGCGGGGATACCCCTCCACTTT
TRBV20-1	.	once	TRBJ2-7	CSARRVAGSYEQYF	TGCAGTGCTAGAAGGGTGGCAGGCAGCTACGAGCAGTACTTC
TRBV7-2	TRBD2	.	TRBJ2-1	CASSGGVTGGLGHEQFF	TGTGCCAGCAGCGGGGGGGTAACGGGAGGACTAGGCCATGAGCAGTTCTTC
TRBV10-3	.	.	TRBJ1-2	CAISQIDRGYTF	TGTGCCATCAGTCAGATCGACAGGGGCTACACCTTC
TRBV11-2	TRBD2	.	TRBJ2-7	CASSLGTSGWEYEQYF	TGTGCCAGCAGCTTAGGGACTAGCGGGTGGGAGTACGAGCAGTACTTC
TRBV6-2/TRBV6-3	.	.	TRBJ2-1	CASNGPNSYNEQFF	TGTGCCAGCAATGGGCCCAACTCCTACAATGAGCAGTTCTTC
TRBV6-5	TRBD1	.	TRBJ2-7	CASSPPGQGSYEQYF	TGTGCCAGCAGTCCGCCGGGACAGGGTTCCTACGAGCAGTACTTC
TRBV7-2	.	few	TRBJ2-7	CASSPDFFSYEQYF	TGTGCCAGCAGCCCGGACTTCTTCTCCTACGAGCAGTACTTC
TRBV5-6	TRBD1	once	TRBJ2-7	CASRRGQGFSYEQYF	TGTGCCAGCAGGCGGGGACAGGGGTTCTCCTACGAGCAGTACTTC
TRBV20-1	.	.	TRBJ2-5	CSATQAGKETQYF	TGCAGTGCTACCCAAGCTGGTAAAGAGACCCAGTACTTC
TRBV6-2/TRBV6-3	.	once	TRBJ2-1	CASSYSMASEITQDEQFF	TGTGCCAGCAGTTACTCGATGGCTAGCGAAATCACCCAGGATGAGCAGTTCTTC
TRBV24-1	TRBD2	.	TRBJ2-1	CATSDFTSGSSEQFF	TGTGCCACCAGTGATTTCACTAGCGGGAGTAGTGAGCAGTTCTTC
TRBV3-1	.	.	TRBJ2-1	CASSRGYQNNEQFF	TGTGCCAGCAGCCGGGGGTACCAAAACAATGAGCAGTTCTTC
TRBV20-1	TRBD2	once	TRBJ2-7	CSAREGGTTYEQYF	TGCAGTGCTAGGGAAGGAGGGACTACTTACGAGCAGTACTTC
TRBV27	.	few	TRBJ2-1	CASSWSWSGNEQFF	TGTGCCAGCAGTTGGAGTTGGAGCGGCAATGAGCAGTTCTTC
TRBV6-2/TRBV6-3	.	.	TRBJ1-4	CASSYSGRGGKLFF	TGTGCCAGCAGTTACTCCGGCAGGGGTGGAAAACTGTTTTTT
TRBV12-3/TRBV12-4	TRBD2	.	TRBJ2-7	CASSLAIFTSGRVIAYEQYF	TGTGCCAGCAGTTTAGCGATCTTTACTAGCGGGAGGGTTATTGCCTACGAGCAGTACTTC
TRBV20-1	.	once	TRBJ2-5	CSASLPLGFDEQYF	TGCAGTGCTTCCCTTCCGCTCGGCTTTGATGAGCAGTACTTC
TRBV5-1	.	.	TRBJ1-1	CASSGQEQNEAFF	TGCGCCAGCAGCGGCCAAGAACAAAATGAAGCTTTCTTT
TRBV7-2	TRBD2	.	TRBJ2-7	CASYGGVEQYF	TGTGCCAGCTATGGGGGGGTCGAGCAGTACTTC
TRBV9	.	.	TRBJ2-1	CASSYDEGDEQFF	TGTGCCAGCAGCTACGATGAGGGCGATGAGCAGTTCTTC
TRBV4-2	.	few	TRBJ1-5	CASSRPGDGNQPQHF	TGTGCCAGCAGCCGCCCAGGGGACGGCAATCAGCCCCAGCATTTT
TRBV24-1	TRBD2	.	TRBJ2-1	CATSDSAPTSGYYNEQFF	TGTGCCACCAGTGATTCAGCCCCGACTAGCGGATACTACAATGAGCAGTTCTTC
TRBV24-1	TRBD1	.	TRBJ2-1	CATSDTTGDGPYNEQFF	TGTGCCACCAGTGATACGACAGGGGACGGGCCCTACAATGAGCAGTTCTTC
TRBV29-1	.	.	TRBJ2-7	CSVEGWGGRPYEQYF	TGCAGCGTTGAAGGGTGGGGTGGGCGCCCCTACGAGCAGTACTTC
TRBV29-1	.	.	TRBJ2-7	CSVLPGSYNEQYF	TGCAGCGTTCTCCCCGGCTCCTACAATGAGCAGTACTTC
TRBV29-1	.	.	TRBJ2-3	CSALIGIHTDTQYF	TGCAGCGCCCTGATCGGGATTCACACAGATACGCAGTATTTT
TRBV10-3	.	few	TRBJ1-1	CAIEGQPNTEAFF	TGTGCCATCGAGGGACAACCCAACACTGAAGCTTTCTTT
TRBV2	.	.	TRBJ2-1	CASSEGRERYNEQFF	TGTGCCAGCAGTGAAGGGCGGGAACGCTACAATGAGCAGTTCTTC
TRBV4-2	TRBD2	.	TRBJ2-1	CASSLTSGPNNEQFF	TGTGCCAGCAGTCTCACTAGCGGGCCTAACAATGAGCAGTTCTTC
TRBV11-2	TRBD2	.	TRBJ2-3	CASSLDKVASGRHRDAYF	TGTGCCAGCAGCTTAGATAAGGTGGCTAGCGGGAGGCACAGAGACGCGTATTTT
TRBV7-2	.	few	TRBJ2-1	CASSVALTLPLQFF	TGTGCCAGCAGCGTAGCGTTGACCCTCCCGTTACAGTTCTTC
TRBV5-1	.	.	TRBJ1-3	CASSLAPGVSGNTIYF	TGCGCCAGCAGCTTGGCGCCAGGGGTATCGGGAAACACCATATATTTT
TRBV5-1	.	.	TRBJ1-1	CASSLSQGSLMMNTEAFF	TGCGCCAGCAGCTTGAGTCAGGGGTCCCTGATGATGAACACTGAAGCTTTCTTT
TRBV20-1	.	.	TRBJ2-5	CSARDPGSSKETQYF	TGCAGTGCTAGAGACCCAGGGAGTAGTAAAGAGACCCAGTACTTC
TRBV20-1	.	.	TRBJ2-7	CSASPVLRDNEQYF	TGCAGTGCCTCCCCGGTCCTCAGGGACAACGAGCAGTACTTC
TRBV29-1	.	.	TRBJ2-7	CSVVPPSEQYF	TGCAGCGTTGTTCCCCCCAGCGAGCAGTACTTC
TRBV7-3	TRBD2	.	TRBJ2-4	CASSLRAGGLNEQYF	TGTGCCAGCAGCTTAAGGGCGGGAGGCCTGAATGAGCAGTACTTC
TRBV7-6	.	few	TRBJ1-1	CASSLIDSTEAFF	TGTGCCAGCAGCTTAATCGACAGCACTGAAGCTTTCTTT
TRBV6-5	.	.	TRBJ1-2	CASSYSNGANYGYTF	TGTGCCAGCAGTTACTCGAATGGAGCTAACTATGGCTACACCTTC
TRBV20-1	.	.	TRBJ1-5	CSAGGPTGIGQPQHF	TGCAGTGCTGGGGGCCCGACAGGTATAGGTCAGCCCCAGCATTTT
TRBV25-1	TRBD2	few	TRBJ2-3	CASSVNGVAGGHRYAYF	TGTGCCAGCAGCGTCAACGGGGTAGCGGGAGGGCACAGATACGCGTATTTT
TRBV27	TRBD1	.	TRBJ1-2	CASRFMAGGNYGYTF	TGTGCCAGCAGATTCATGGCAGGGGGAAACTATGGCTACACCTTC
TRBV20-1	TRBD2	.	TRBJ2-7	CSARLAGYEQYF	TGCAGTGCGCGGTTAGCGGGTTACGAGCAGTACTTC
TRBV5-1	.	.	TRBJ2-7	CASQRRGSVNEQYF	TGCGCCTCCCAGCGAAGGGGATCTGTGAATGAGCAGTACTTC
TRBV27	TRBD2	few	TRBJ2-7	CASRRLASYEQYF	TGTGCCAGCAGGAGACTAGCTTCTTACGAGCAGTACTTC
TRBV21-1	.	.	TRBJ2-1	CASSARHLKLNEQFF	TGTGCCAGCAGCGCGCGGCACCTAAAATTGAATGAGCAGTTCTTC
TRBV6-2/TRBV6-3	.	.	TRBJ2-7	CASTSPPYEQYF	TGTGCCAGCACCTCTCCCCCCTACGAGCAGTACTTC
TRBV5-6	TRBD1	.	TRBJ2-1	CASSLYRGRLTTSYNEQFF	TGTGCCAGCAGCTTGTACAGGGGGCGGCTAACCACCTCCTACAATGAGCAGTTCTTC
TRBV12-3/TRBV12-4	.	.	TRBJ2-3	CASTPLGGPLGYAYF	TGTGCCAGCACCCCCCTCGGGGGCCCCCTGGGATACGCGTATTTT
TRBV4-2	TRBD2	.	TRBJ2-1	CASSRASGLSSYNEQFF	TGTGCCAGCAGCAGGGCTAGCGGGCTAAGCTCCTACAATGAGCAGTTCTTC
TRBV20-1	.	.	TRBJ2-1	CSASLAGSRDEQFF	TGCAGTGCTAGTTTGGCCGGGAGTCGCGATGAGCAGTTCTTC